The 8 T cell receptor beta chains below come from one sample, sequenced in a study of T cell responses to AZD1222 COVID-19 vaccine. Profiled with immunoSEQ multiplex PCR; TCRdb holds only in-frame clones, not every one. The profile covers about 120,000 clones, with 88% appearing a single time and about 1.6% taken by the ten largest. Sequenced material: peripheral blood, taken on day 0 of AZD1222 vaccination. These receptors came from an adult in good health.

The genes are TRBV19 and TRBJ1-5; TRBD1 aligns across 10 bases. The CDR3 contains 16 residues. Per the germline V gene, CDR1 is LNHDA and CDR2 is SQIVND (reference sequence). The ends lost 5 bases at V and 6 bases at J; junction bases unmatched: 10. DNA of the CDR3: TGTGCCAGTAGTTCCGGGACAGGGGCCCAGGGTCAGCCCCAGCATTTT. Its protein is CASSSGTGAQGQPQHF.

CDR3 in DNA: TGTGCCAGTAGTATCGACAGAGACTATGGCTACACCTTC. Its protein is CASSIDRDYGYTF. This rearrangement joins TRBV19 to TRBJ1-2, with D possibly TRBD1 on 5 matching bases. V was shortened by 3 bases and J by 3 bases, with 8 bases between the two germline ends. The CDR3 has 13 residues. Germline V gives CDR1 LNHDA, CDR2 SQIVND (reference sequence).

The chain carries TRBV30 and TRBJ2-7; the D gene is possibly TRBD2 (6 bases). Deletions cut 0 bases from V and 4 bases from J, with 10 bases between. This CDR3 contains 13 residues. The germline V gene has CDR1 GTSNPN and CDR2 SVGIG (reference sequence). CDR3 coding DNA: TGTGCCTGGAGTGTAACGGGGACTTACGAGCAGTACTTC. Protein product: CAWSVTGTYEQYF.

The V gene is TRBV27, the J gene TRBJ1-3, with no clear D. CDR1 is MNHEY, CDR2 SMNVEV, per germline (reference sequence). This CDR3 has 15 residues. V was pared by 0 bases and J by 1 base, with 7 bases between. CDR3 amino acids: CASSLSWGSGNTIYF. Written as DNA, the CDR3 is TGTGCCAGCAGTTTATCGTGGGGATCTGGAAACACCATATATTTT.

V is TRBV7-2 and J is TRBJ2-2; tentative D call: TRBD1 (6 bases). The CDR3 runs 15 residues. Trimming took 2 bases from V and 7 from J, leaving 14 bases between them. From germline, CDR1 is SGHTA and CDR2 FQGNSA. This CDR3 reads CASSLPNRAGGELFF. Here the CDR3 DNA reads TGTGCCAGCAGCTTACCTAACAGGGCCGGCGGGGAGCTGTTTTTT.

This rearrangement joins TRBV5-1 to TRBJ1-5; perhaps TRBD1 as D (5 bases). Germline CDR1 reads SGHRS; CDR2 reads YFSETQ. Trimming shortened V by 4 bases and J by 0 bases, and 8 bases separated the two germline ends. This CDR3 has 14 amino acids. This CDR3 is CASSGGDSNQPQHF. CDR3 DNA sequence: TGCGCCAGCAGCGGAGGGGATAGCAATCAGCCCCAGCATTTT.

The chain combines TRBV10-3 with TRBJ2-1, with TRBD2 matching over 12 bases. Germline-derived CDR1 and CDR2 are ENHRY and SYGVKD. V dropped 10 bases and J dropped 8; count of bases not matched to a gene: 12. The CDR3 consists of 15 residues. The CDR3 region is CASRPGLAGPHEQFF. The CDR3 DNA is TGTGCCAGCAGACCGGGACTAGCGGGTCCCCATGAGCAGTTCTTC.

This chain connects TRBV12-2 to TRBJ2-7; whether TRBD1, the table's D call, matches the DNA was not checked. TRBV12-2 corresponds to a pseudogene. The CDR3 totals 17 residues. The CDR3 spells CASRSRRDGTGEYEQYF. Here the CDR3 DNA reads TGTGCAAGTCGCTCCCGCCGTGACGGGACAGGGGAGTACGAGCAGTACTTC.